This T cell receptor beta chain was observed in a study of blood T cell repertoires in COVID-19. For the study at large: The United States, Italy and Spain were the sources of the acute and convalescent COVID-19 samples. PBMCs, B-cell-depleted T cells, or T cells were the source of the cDNA or gDNA that made up the material.

Germline CDR1 reads SEHNR; CDR2 reads FQNEAQ (reference sequence). There are 15 residues in the CDR3. V shed 5 bases and J shed 2 bases, with 12 bases lying between them. Per the authors' pipeline: The assay estimated nucleated cells by amplifying reference gene primers. Method: immunoSEQ multiplex PCR; TCRdb's copy keeps in-frame clones and lacks some. Clone size and the V and J calls come from that table; the DNA yielded D and trimming. The table includes roughly 100,000 clones, 85% to 90% detected once. This clonotype was obtained from a man between 45 and 60 years old with acute or convalescent COVID-19. This chain connects TRBV7-9 to TRBJ1-4, with D maybe TRBD1 (6 bases). Sequencing input: peripheral blood. The CDR3 spells CASSSRGTTNEKLFF. CDR3 coding DNA: TGTGCCAGCAGCAGCAGGGGCACTACTAATGAAAAACTGTTTTTT.